This T cell receptor beta chain was obtained from a study of radiation and T cells in renal cell carcinoma. Only in-frame clones appear in the TCRdb table, and some are missing; sequencing was by immunoSEQ multiplex PCR. The table lists approximately 150,000 clones, roughly 85% of them singletons, with roughly a quarter in the top ten. Time point given: baseline pretreatment blood. As to treatment: 15 Gy SBRT to primary tumor, nephrectomy 4 weeks later. Radiation-treated patients gave blood at baseline, week 2 and week 4. Clear cell pathology was present in this patient's renal cell carcinoma. The CDR3 is 13 residues long. Germline CDR1 MNHEY, CDR2 SMNVEV (reference sequence). As to this clone: Its antigen is unidentified. A junction boundary mismatches the germline segment, possibly from a read error.

Study-wide results and limits: Pretreatment tumor biopsies were lacking, so baseline clonotypes are unknown. From baseline, blood top tumor clonotypes peaked at 2 weeks post-radiation.

The receptor's source is a woman in her 50s with renal cell carcinoma. The gene calls are TRBV27 and TRBJ1-1, with D uncertain. Sample: blood, taken from a patient whose treatment included radiotherapy and nephrectomy. The CDR3, as DNA: TGTGCCAGCAGTTTTGGAGGGCAAGGTGGGCCCTTTTTT. It is translated as CASSFGGQGGPFF.